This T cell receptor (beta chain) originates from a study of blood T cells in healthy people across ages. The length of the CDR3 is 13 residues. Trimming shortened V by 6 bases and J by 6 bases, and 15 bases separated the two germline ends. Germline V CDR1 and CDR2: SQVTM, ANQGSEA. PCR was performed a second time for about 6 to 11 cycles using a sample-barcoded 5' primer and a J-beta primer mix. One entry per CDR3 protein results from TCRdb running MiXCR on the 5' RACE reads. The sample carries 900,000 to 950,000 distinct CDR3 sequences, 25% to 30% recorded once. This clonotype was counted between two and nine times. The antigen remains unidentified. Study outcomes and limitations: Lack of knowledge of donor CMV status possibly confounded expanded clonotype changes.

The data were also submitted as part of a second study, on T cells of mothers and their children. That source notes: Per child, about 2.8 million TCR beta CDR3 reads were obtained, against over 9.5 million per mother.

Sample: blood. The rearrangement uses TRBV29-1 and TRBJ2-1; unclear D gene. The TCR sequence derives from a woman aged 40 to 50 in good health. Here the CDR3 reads CSVPTGVFNEQFF. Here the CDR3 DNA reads TGCAGCGTGCCGACTGGGGTTTTCAATGAGCAGTTCTTC.